The present T cell receptor (beta chain) was sequenced within a study of T cells expressing NK-cell markers. The CDR3 has 13 amino acids. Germline CDR1 reads LNHDA; CDR2 reads SQIVND (reference sequence). TCRdb reanalyzed the 5' RACE reads and collapses them to one entry per CDR3 protein, without DNA. Its listing shows 350,000 to 500,000 distinct CDR3 sequences. This sequence was found in a woman between 18 and 75 years old in good health. This chain uses TRBV19 with TRBJ2-1; with no DNA, the TCRdb D assignment of TRBD2 cannot be verified. The sample taken for sequencing was blood T cells: a sorted CD56 or NKG2C T cell subset, CD4+ or CD8+ T cells, or bulk PBMC T cells (not recorded which). CDR3 loop: CASTSGGDNEQFF.